Listed below are T cell receptor beta chains from one sample, sequenced in a study of Graves' ophthalmopathy and Graves' hyperthyroidism. TCRdb fed the multiplex PCR reads into MiXCR, producing one record per CDR3 protein. This sample has about 550,000 distinct CDR3 sequences, with approximately 37% found just once. Sequencing used peripheral blood or thyroid tissue (not recorded which). These receptors came from an adult man with Graves' hyperthyroidism. Each CDR3 is given with its conserved first and last residue. The order of the fields is clone size, J gene, V gene, D gene, CDR3 protein, CDR3 DNA. D genes are given only for firm matches. A clone size is listed for some rows: how often the clone was seen (once, few, many), or a class if it is expanded.

clone size: few; J gene: TRBJ2-5; V gene: TRBV28; D gene: TRBD2; CDR3 protein: CASSPQTLAVVKTQYF; CDR3 DNA: TGTGCCAGCAGTCCACAAACTCTAGCGGTAGTGAAGACCCAGTACTTC
clone size: many; J gene: TRBJ1-5; V gene: TRBV2; D gene: NA; CDR3 protein: CASSEWDFRQPQHF; CDR3 DNA: TGTGCCAGCAGTGAATGGGACTTCAGGCAGCCCCAGCATTTT
clone size: NA; J gene: TRBJ2-7; V gene: TRBV6-1; D gene: NA; CDR3 protein: CASSETPQWTGYEQYF; CDR3 DNA: TGTGCCAGCAGTGAAACCCCCCAGTGGACCGGCTACGAGCAGTACTTC
clone size: many; J gene: TRBJ2-7; V gene: TRBV7-2; D gene: TRBD1; CDR3 protein: CASSLMAGGYEQYF; CDR3 DNA: TGTGCCAGCAGCTTAATGGCAGGGGGCTACGAGCAGTACTTC
clone size: NA; J gene: TRBJ2-7; V gene: TRBV4-1; D gene: TRBD2; CDR3 protein: CASSLFSGSGSEQYF; CDR3 DNA: TGCGCCAGCAGCCTGTTTAGCGGGAGTGGTTCGGAGCAGTACTTC
clone size: many; J gene: TRBJ2-5; V gene: TRBV19; D gene: TRBD1; CDR3 protein: CASSPGQGGAETQYF; CDR3 DNA: TGTGCCAGTAGTCCAGGACAGGGTGGGGCGGAGACCCAGTACTTC
clone size: few; J gene: TRBJ1-1; V gene: TRBV9; D gene: TRBD1; CDR3 protein: CASTPGQIIAEAFF; CDR3 DNA: TGTGCCAGCACCCCGGGACAGATCATCGCTGAAGCTTTCTTT
clone size: NA; J gene: TRBJ1-2; V gene: TRBV10-3; D gene: NA; CDR3 protein: CASSTGSGYTF; CDR3 DNA: TGTGCCAGCAGTACAGGGTCCGGCTACACCTTC
clone size: NA; J gene: TRBJ1-2; V gene: TRBV12-3/TRBV12-4; D gene: NA; CDR3 protein: CASSYRLTMDFSNYGYTF; CDR3 DNA: TGTGCCAGCAGTTACCGCCTAACCATGGACTTCTCTAACTATGGCTACACCTTC
clone size: many; J gene: TRBJ1-2; V gene: TRBV5-6; D gene: NA; CDR3 protein: CASSYRNYGYTF; CDR3 DNA: TGTGCCAGCAGCTACAGGAACTATGGCTACACCTTC
clone size: NA; J gene: TRBJ1-4; V gene: TRBV7-9; D gene: NA; CDR3 protein: CASSPGAVYSPDPVYEKLFF; CDR3 DNA: TGTGCCAGCAGCCCCGGGGCGGTTTACTCCCCCGATCCGGTTTATGAAAAACTGTTTTTT
clone size: NA; J gene: TRBJ1-2; V gene: TRBV3-1; D gene: NA; CDR3 protein: CASSQNWGEGGYTF; CDR3 DNA: TGTGCCAGCAGCCAGAACTGGGGTGAGGGAGGCTACACCTTC
clone size: few; J gene: TRBJ2-7; V gene: TRBV25-1; D gene: TRBD1; CDR3 protein: CASSEGITGANPYEQYF; CDR3 DNA: TGTGCCAGCAGTGAAGGTATAACAGGGGCGAATCCCTACGAGCAGTACTTC
clone size: few; J gene: TRBJ2-1; V gene: TRBV5-1; D gene: TRBD2; CDR3 protein: CASSVTSGIYNEQFF; CDR3 DNA: TGCGCCAGCAGCGTGACTAGCGGGATTTACAATGAGCAGTTCTTC
clone size: NA; J gene: TRBJ1-3; V gene: TRBV7-8; D gene: NA; CDR3 protein: CASSLRGGGGQGGNTIYF; CDR3 DNA: TGTGCCAGCAGCTTACGGGGAGGCGGGGGGCAGGGCGGAAACACCATATATTTT
clone size: few; J gene: TRBJ1-1; V gene: TRBV28; D gene: TRBD1; CDR3 protein: CASSTGRSEAFF; CDR3 DNA: TGTGCCAGCTCGACAGGGAGGTCTGAAGCTTTCTTT
clone size: few; J gene: TRBJ1-1; V gene: TRBV5-1; D gene: TRBD1; CDR3 protein: CASSLGDTGTVNTEAFF; CDR3 DNA: TGCGCCAGCAGCTTGGGGGACACCGGGACAGTGAACACTGAAGCTTTCTTT
clone size: NA; J gene: TRBJ2-7; V gene: TRBV20-1; D gene: NA; CDR3 protein: CSASGVSSYEQYF; CDR3 DNA: TGCAGTGCTAGCGGGGTGAGCTCCTACGAGCAGTACTTC
clone size: many; J gene: TRBJ2-7; V gene: TRBV5-1; D gene: NA; CDR3 protein: CASSLSQAAYEQYF; CDR3 DNA: TGCGCCAGCAGCTTGTCACAGGCGGCCTACGAGCAGTACTTC
clone size: NA; J gene: TRBJ1-1; V gene: TRBV29-1; D gene: NA; CDR3 protein: CSVGNPGTEAFF; CDR3 DNA: TGCAGCGTTGGGAACCCGGGCACTGAAGCTTTCTTT
clone size: NA; J gene: TRBJ2-5; V gene: TRBV29-1; D gene: TRBD1; CDR3 protein: CSVDEQGGRETQYF; CDR3 DNA: TGCAGCGTTGACGAACAAGGGGGCAGGGAGACCCAGTACTTC
clone size: many; J gene: TRBJ2-5; V gene: TRBV24-1; D gene: TRBD2; CDR3 protein: CATSDPTSGRRTQYF; CDR3 DNA: TGTGCCACCAGTGATCCGACTAGCGGGAGGCGTACCCAGTACTTC
clone size: many; J gene: TRBJ2-6; V gene: TRBV7-3; D gene: NA; CDR3 protein: CASSLVKGTGANVLTF; CDR3 DNA: TGTGCCAGCAGCTTAGTAAAGGGAACTGGGGCCAACGTCCTGACTTTC
clone size: NA; J gene: TRBJ2-2; V gene: TRBV24-1; D gene: NA; CDR3 protein: CATSASRGDGTGELFF; CDR3 DNA: TGTGCCACCAGTGCTAGCAGAGGGGACGGCACCGGGGAGCTGTTTTTT
clone size: many; J gene: TRBJ2-7; V gene: TRBV5-1; D gene: TRBD1; CDR3 protein: CASSLGDRGHEQYF; CDR3 DNA: TGCGCCAGCAGCTTAGGGGACAGGGGCCACGAGCAGTACTTC
clone size: NA; J gene: TRBJ2-3; V gene: TRBV7-2; D gene: NA; CDR3 protein: CASSSRDTNTDTQYF; CDR3 DNA: TGTGCCAGCAGCTCCCGGGACACAAACACAGATACGCAGTATTTT
clone size: few; J gene: TRBJ1-1; V gene: TRBV7-9; D gene: NA; CDR3 protein: CASSLSGLMNTEAFF; CDR3 DNA: TGTGCCAGCAGCTTATCGGGACTCATGAACACTGAAGCTTTCTTT
clone size: many; J gene: TRBJ1-2; V gene: TRBV25-1; D gene: NA; CDR3 protein: CASISQSYGYTF; CDR3 DNA: TGTGCCAGCATATCCCAGAGCTATGGCTACACCTTC
clone size: NA; J gene: TRBJ2-1; V gene: TRBV7-3; D gene: TRBD1; CDR3 protein: CASSSLGQGANEQFF; CDR3 DNA: TGTGCCAGCAGCTCATTAGGACAGGGGGCGAATGAGCAGTTCTTC
clone size: NA; J gene: TRBJ2-7; V gene: TRBV12-3/TRBV12-4; D gene: NA; CDR3 protein: CASGGPRKDYEQYF; CDR3 DNA: TGTGCCAGCGGCGGCCCCAGGAAGGACTACGAGCAGTACTTC
clone size: few; J gene: TRBJ2-2; V gene: TRBV19; D gene: TRBD2; CDR3 protein: CASSTSGRAPGELFF; CDR3 DNA: TGTGCCAGTAGTACTAGCGGGAGGGCCCCCGGGGAGCTGTTTTTT
clone size: NA; J gene: TRBJ2-2; V gene: TRBV20-1; D gene: NA; CDR3 protein: CSVDETGTGELFF; CDR3 DNA: TGCAGTGTCGACGAAACAGGGACCGGGGAGCTGTTTTTT
clone size: few; J gene: TRBJ1-4; V gene: TRBV20-1; D gene: NA; CDR3 protein: CSARDFGRFNEKLFF; CDR3 DNA: TGCAGTGCTAGAGATTTCGGCAGATTTAATGAAAAACTGTTTTTT
clone size: NA; J gene: TRBJ2-7; V gene: TRBV2; D gene: NA; CDR3 protein: CASGIYEQYF; CDR3 DNA: TGTGCCAGCGGGATATACGAGCAGTACTTC
clone size: NA; J gene: TRBJ2-1; V gene: TRBV2; D gene: TRBD1; CDR3 protein: CASSERQGDLGEQFF; CDR3 DNA: TGTGCCAGCAGTGAAAGGCAGGGGGACCTAGGTGAGCAGTTCTTC
clone size: once; J gene: TRBJ1-2; V gene: TRBV5-1; D gene: TRBD1; CDR3 protein: CASSLEPGGYTF; CDR3 DNA: TGCGCCAGCAGCTTGGAGCCAGGGGGATACACCTTC
clone size: many; J gene: TRBJ2-7; V gene: TRBV20-1; D gene: NA; CDR3 protein: CSARDLTVTYEQYF; CDR3 DNA: TGCAGTGCTAGAGATCTGACGGTTACCTACGAGCAGTACTTC
clone size: many; J gene: TRBJ1-4; V gene: TRBV7-8; D gene: NA; CDR3 protein: CASSLGPPGSANEKLFF; CDR3 DNA: TGTGCCAGCAGCTTAGGCCCGCCCGGCTCAGCTAATGAAAAACTGTTTTTT
clone size: few; J gene: TRBJ1-3; V gene: TRBV30; D gene: NA; CDR3 protein: CAWTGPGNTIYF; CDR3 DNA: TGTGCCTGGACAGGGCCTGGAAACACCATATATTTT
clone size: many; J gene: TRBJ1-6; V gene: TRBV27; D gene: TRBD1; CDR3 protein: CASTAGGRSPLHF; CDR3 DNA: TGTGCCAGCACCGCAGGGGGAAGATCACCCCTCCACTTT
clone size: many; J gene: TRBJ2-5; V gene: TRBV6-6; D gene: NA; CDR3 protein: CASSAGTPGETQYF; CDR3 DNA: TGTGCCAGCAGCGCCGGGACACCCGGAGAGACCCAGTACTTC
clone size: many; J gene: TRBJ2-2; V gene: TRBV7-8; D gene: TRBD1; CDR3 protein: CASSRQGASGELFF; CDR3 DNA: TGTGCCAGCAGCCGACAGGGGGCCTCCGGGGAGCTGTTTTTT
clone size: NA; J gene: TRBJ2-1; V gene: TRBV7-4; D gene: NA; CDR3 protein: CASSLQEGPRNEQFF; CDR3 DNA: TGTGCCAGCAGTTTACAAGAGGGCCCGAGAAATGAGCAGTTCTTC
clone size: NA; J gene: TRBJ2-6; V gene: TRBV29-1; D gene: TRBD2; CDR3 protein: CSVGRGGPGANVLTF; CDR3 DNA: TGCAGCGTGGGTCGGGGGGGCCCTGGGGCCAACGTCCTGACTTTC
clone size: many; J gene: TRBJ1-2; V gene: TRBV7-9; D gene: NA; CDR3 protein: CASSLTMDGYTF; CDR3 DNA: TGTGCCAGCAGCTTAACCATGGACGGCTACACCTTC
clone size: NA; J gene: TRBJ2-1; V gene: TRBV7-9; D gene: NA; CDR3 protein: CASSLTLSYEQFF; CDR3 DNA: TGTGCCAGCAGCTTGACCCTTAGCTATGAGCAGTTCTTC
clone size: many; J gene: TRBJ1-1; V gene: TRBV9; D gene: NA; CDR3 protein: CASSVVRGDTEAFF; CDR3 DNA: TGTGCCAGCAGCGTAGTCAGGGGAGACACTGAAGCTTTCTTT
clone size: many; J gene: TRBJ1-2; V gene: TRBV29-1; D gene: NA; CDR3 protein: CSVEDLQGWLYGYTF; CDR3 DNA: TGCAGCGTTGAAGATCTTCAGGGTTGGCTCTATGGCTACACCTTC
clone size: many; J gene: TRBJ1-2; V gene: TRBV25-1; D gene: NA; CDR3 protein: CASSAPGANYGYTF; CDR3 DNA: TGTGCCAGCAGTGCCCCCGGAGCTAACTATGGCTACACCTTC
clone size: NA; J gene: TRBJ2-5; V gene: TRBV12-3/TRBV12-4; D gene: TRBD2; CDR3 protein: CASSLARPSGGTRETQYF; CDR3 DNA: TGTGCCAGCAGTTTAGCGCGCCCCAGCGGGGGGACGAGAGAGACCCAGTACTTC
clone size: NA; J gene: TRBJ2-7; V gene: TRBV6-5; D gene: TRBD2; CDR3 protein: CATRGSRGSSYEQYF; CDR3 DNA: TGTGCCACACGCGGGAGTCGCGGGAGCTCCTACGAGCAGTACTTC